The 15 T cell receptor beta chains in this list originate from one sample, sequenced in a study of blood T cell repertoires in COVID-19. Repertoires were generated with immunoSEQ multiplex PCR, while TCRdb's copy carries only in-frame clones and drops some. The sample lists about 170,000 clones, about 88% seen once, with 2% to 2.5% in the top ten. The sample comprised peripheral blood. These receptors all come from a man aged 50 to 59 who had recovered from COVID-19.

The chain combines TRBV30 with TRBJ2-5, with D possibly TRBD1 on 5 matching bases. The CDR3 has 15 amino acids. Germline V gene sequence: CDR1 GTSNPN, CDR2 SVGIG (reference sequence). Trimming removed 0 bases from V and 6 bases from J, with 17 bases in between. The CDR3 DNA follows: TGTGCCTGGAGTGTAATGCGGCAGGGCTGGAAGACCCAGTACTTC. It yields the protein CAWSVMRQGWKTQYF.

This chain joins TRBV27 and TRBJ2-7, with TRBD2 as a possible D gene (7 bases). V lost 5 bases, J lost 11 bases, and 19 bases lay in between. The CDR3 sequence is 13 residues long. CDR1 MNHEY and CDR2 SMNVEV come from the germline V gene (reference sequence). The CDR3 loop reads CASSPREGGREYF. The CDR3 DNA reads as TGTGCCAGCAGTCCAAGGGAGGGGGGCCGAGAGTACTTC.

The table lists this clone with a count of one. The rearrangement links TRBV7-9 to TRBJ2-2; 9 nucleotides match TRBD2. J was trimmed by 0 bases and V by 5 bases; bases with no gene match: 4. Germline loops: CDR1 SEHNR, CDR2 FQNEAQ (reference sequence). This CDR3 comprises 16 residues. The CDR3 loop reads CASSPRLAANTGELFF. CDR3 sequence (DNA): TGTGCCAGCAGCCCCCGACTAGCGGCGAACACCGGGGAGCTGTTTTTT.

Comment on this clone: Other DNA variants within this sample encode the same CDR3. The gene calls are TRBV28 and TRBJ2-5; D is ambiguous. Trimming pared 4 bases from V and 2 bases from J, leaving 2 bases between. This CDR3 is built from 11 residues. CDR1 is MDHEN, CDR2 SYDVKM, per germline. In DNA, the CDR3 is TGTGCCAGCAGTTCACAAGAGACCCAGTACTTC. Translating gives CASSSQETQYF.

The rearrangement links TRBV2 to TRBJ2-7, with D maybe TRBD2 (5 bases). The V gene lost 6 bases and the J gene lost 0 bases, with 12 bases spanning the gap. The CDR3 runs 14 residues. Germline V gene data show CDR1 as SNHLY and CDR2 as FYNNEI. This chain's CDR3 is CASSAERFSYEQYF. DNA for the CDR3: TGTGCCAGCAGCGCAGAGCGGTTCTCCTACGAGCAGTACTTC.

This clone occurred a few times. The chain recombines TRBV9 with TRBJ1-4, with 10 bases fitting TRBD1. The CDR3 length is 15 residues. Trimming at V came to 4 bases and at J to 2 bases, leaving 2 bases not matched to a gene. CDR1 is SGDLS and CDR2 is YYNGEE in the germline V gene. The CDR3, as DNA: TGTGCCAGCAGCAAGGGACAGGGGACTAATGAAAAACTGTTTTTT. Its protein product is CASSKGQGTNEKLFF.

The gene calls are TRBV5-4 and TRBJ2-7; TRBD1 is a possible D gene (6 bases). The CDR3 is 14 amino acids. Germline CDR1 SGHNT, CDR2 YYREEE (reference sequence). Trimming removed 3 bases from V and 2 bases from J, with 12 bases in between. CDR3 sequence: CASSSYRVPYEQYF. The CDR3 DNA reads as TGTGCCAGCAGCTCATACAGGGTTCCCTACGAGCAGTACTTC.

The chain carries TRBV29-1 and TRBJ1-2, with D possibly being TRBD1 (6 bases). The CDR3 totals 15 residues. Germline CDR1 reads SQVTM; CDR2 reads ANQGSEA. The germline V and J ends were trimmed by 1 base and 2 bases, with 14 bases remaining between them. CDR3 residues: CSVEGQGFGNYGYTF. As DNA, the CDR3 is TGCAGCGTTGAAGGGCAGGGGTTCGGGAACTATGGCTACACCTTC.

This CDR3 is CASRRQGNLDQPQHF. The DNA of the CDR3 is TGTGCCAGCAGAAGACAGGGGAACTTGGATCAGCCCCAGCATTTT. The rearrangement joins TRBV6-5 to TRBJ1-5; 8 nucleotides agree with TRBD1. CDR1 and CDR2 from the germline V gene are MNHEY and SVGAGI. The V and J ends lost 6 bases and 5 bases, in that order; junction bases with no gene match: 9. The CDR3 length is 15 residues.

There are a few counts of this clone. The V call is TRBV10-1, the J call TRBJ2-2; possible D gene TRBD1, 5 bases. The CDR3 sequence is 14 residues long. From germline, CDR1 is WNHNN and CDR2 SYGVQD (reference sequence). V lost 5 bases and J 4 bases, leaving 11 bases between the germline ends. The CDR3 nucleotides are TGCGCCAGCAGTACTGGACACACCACCGGGGAGCTGTTTTTT. It codes for CASSTGHTTGELFF.

The chain couples TRBV27 to TRBJ2-3; TRBD2 matches 13 bases. V trimming: 4 bases; J trimming: 3 bases; junction bases outside the gene matches: 1. This CDR3 has 15 residues. CDR1 and CDR2 from the germline V gene are MNHEY and SMNVEV (reference sequence). In nucleotides, the CDR3 is TGTGCCAGCAGTTCACTAGCGGGAGGGACAGATACGCAGTATTTT. As protein: CASSSLAGGTDTQYF.

This chain connects TRBV19 to TRBJ1-1; D might be TRBD1 (5 bases). CDR1 and CDR2 from the germline V gene are LNHDA and SQIVND (reference sequence). This CDR3 comprises 13 residues. V gave up 5 bases and J gave up 8 bases, with 15 bases separating them. The CDR3 reads CASSLSGLGEAFF. CDR3 DNA sequence: TGTGCCAGTAGTCTCTCAGGGCTTGGCGAAGCTTTCTTT.

CDR3 sequence (DNA): TGTGCCAGCAGTCCCGGGACTAGCGGGGGTAATGAGCAGTTCTTC. Protein sequence: CASSPGTSGGNEQFF. The rearrangement links TRBV6-4 to TRBJ2-1; 14 bases agree with TRBD2. The CDR3 is made up of 15 amino acids. CDR1 is MRHNA and CDR2 is SNTAGT in the germline V gene. V was pared by 5 bases and J by 7 bases, with 4 bases of the junction left unmatched.

This rearrangement joins TRBV28 to TRBJ2-1; TRBD2 is a possible D gene (5 bases). The V gene's germline CDR1 is MDHEN and CDR2 SYDVKM. V dropped 3 bases and J dropped 2 bases, with 11 bases sitting between them. The length of the CDR3 is 15 residues. In DNA form, the CDR3 reads TGTGCCAGCAGTTTGGGAGACACGACCTACAATGAGCAGTTCTTC. This translates into CASSLGDTTYNEQFF.

The V gene is TRBV2, the J gene TRBJ2-7; D is unresolved. Germline-derived CDR1 and CDR2 are SNHLY and FYNNEI. The CDR3 is 11 residues long. V was shortened by 6 bases and J by 4 bases, with 7 bases between the two germline ends. The CDR3 sequence is CASRESYEQYF. The CDR3 coding sequence is TGTGCCAGCAGAGAGAGTTACGAGCAGTACTTC.